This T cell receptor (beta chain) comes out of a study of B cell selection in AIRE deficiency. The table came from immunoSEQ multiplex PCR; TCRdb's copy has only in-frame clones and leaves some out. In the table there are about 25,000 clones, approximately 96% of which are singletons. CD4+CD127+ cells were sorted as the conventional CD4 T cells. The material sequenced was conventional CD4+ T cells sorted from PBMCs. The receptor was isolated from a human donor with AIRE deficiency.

In DNA form, the CDR3 reads TGTGCCAGCTCACATTTTAGCGGGAGAGAGACCCAGTACTTC. Translated, it gives CASSHFSGRETQYF. The chain has TRBV18 and TRBJ2-5, with 9 bases matching TRBD2. Germline lookup yields CDR1 KGHSH and CDR2 LQKENI. CDR3 size: 14 residues. Trimming cost V 4 bases and J 4 bases; bases outside gene matches: 4. Combining the CDR3 with reference TRBV18 and TRBJ2-5 gives the whole variable domain NAGVMQNPRHLVRRRGQEARLRCSPMKGHSHVYWYRQLPEEGLKFMVYLQKENIIDESGMPKERFSAEFPKEGPSILRIQQVVRGDSAAYFCASSHFSGRETQYFGPGTRLLVL.